This TCR beta chain was captured by sequencing in a study of chemoradiotherapy in HPV16-positive cancers. Findings of the study overall: Only a couple of HPV16-positive patients supplied the functional HPV-specificity definition. Candidate HPV-specific clones and E7-related TCR motifs grew in tumor during treatment. For HPV16-positive patients, expanding HPV-responsive T cells associated with longer recurrence-free survival.

Repertoires were sampled repeatedly during chemoradiotherapy. This CDR3 region has 12 residues. Germline values: CDR1 SGHNT, CDR2 YYREEE (reference sequence). V was cut by 4 bases and J by 5 bases, with 9 bases left in between. Here immunoSEQ multiplex PCR was the method, and the copy in TCRdb shows in-frame clones only, minus some. The data hold thousands of clones, with 80% to 90% observed a single time. Worth noting for this clone: Its antigen remains unidentified.

The chain couples TRBV5-4 to TRBJ1-2, with D maybe TRBD1 (5 bases). The sequence derives from a human donor with HPV-associated anogenital cancer. The specimen was tumor tissue, collected from a patient who underwent chemoradiotherapy. CDR3 sequence reads: CASSIDRYGYTF. Here the CDR3 DNA reads TGTGCCAGCAGCATAGACAGATATGGCTACACCTTC.